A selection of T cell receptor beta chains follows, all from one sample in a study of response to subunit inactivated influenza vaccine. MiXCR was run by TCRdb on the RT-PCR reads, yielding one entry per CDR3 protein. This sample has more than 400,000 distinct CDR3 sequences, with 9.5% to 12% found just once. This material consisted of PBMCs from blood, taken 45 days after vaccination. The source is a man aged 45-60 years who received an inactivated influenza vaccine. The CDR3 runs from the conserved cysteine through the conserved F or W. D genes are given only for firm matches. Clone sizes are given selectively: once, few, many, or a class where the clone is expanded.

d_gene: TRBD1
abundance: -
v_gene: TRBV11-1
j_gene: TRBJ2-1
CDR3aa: CASSPVGQGPFTNEQFF
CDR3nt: TGTGCCAGCAGCCCAGTTGGACAGGGGCCCTTCACCAATGAGCAGTTCTTC

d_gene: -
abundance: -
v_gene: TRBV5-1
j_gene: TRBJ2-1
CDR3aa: CASSSLDYNEQFF
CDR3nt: TGCGCCAGCAGCTCACTAGACTACAATGAGCAGTTCTTC

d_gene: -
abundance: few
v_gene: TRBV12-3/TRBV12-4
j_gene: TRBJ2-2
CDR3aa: CASSFQGVNTGELFF
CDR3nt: TGTGCCAGCAGTTTTCAGGGTGTGAACACCGGGGAGCTGTTTTTT

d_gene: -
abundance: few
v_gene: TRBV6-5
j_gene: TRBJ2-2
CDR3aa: CASSYFRGYTGELFF
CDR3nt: TGTGCCAGCAGTTATTTTAGGGGTTACACCGGGGAGCTGTTTTTT

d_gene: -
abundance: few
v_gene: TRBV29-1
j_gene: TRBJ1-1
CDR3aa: CSSRLQGRETEAFF
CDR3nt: TGCAGCTCCCGCCTACAGGGTCGGGAGACTGAAGCTTTCTTT

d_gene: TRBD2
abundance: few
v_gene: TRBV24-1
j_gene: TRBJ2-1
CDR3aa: CATSDPGGPTDEQFF
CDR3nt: TGTGCCACCAGTGATCCGGGGGGGCCCACCGATGAGCAGTTCTTC

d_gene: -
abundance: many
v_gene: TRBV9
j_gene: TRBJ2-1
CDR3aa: CASSVDNEQFF
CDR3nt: TGTGCCAGCAGCGTAGACAATGAGCAGTTCTTC

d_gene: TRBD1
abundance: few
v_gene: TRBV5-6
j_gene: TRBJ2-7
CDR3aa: CASSFGTGPYEQYF
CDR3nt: TGTGCCAGCAGCTTCGGGACAGGTCCCTACGAGCAGTACTTC

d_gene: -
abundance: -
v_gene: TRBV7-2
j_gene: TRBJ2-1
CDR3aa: CASSSFSNYNEQFF
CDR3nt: TGTGCCAGCAGCTCTTTTTCCAATTACAATGAGCAGTTCTTC

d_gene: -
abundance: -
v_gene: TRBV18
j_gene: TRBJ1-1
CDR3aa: CASSPQGIGGLNTEAFF
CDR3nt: TGTGCCAGCTCACCGCAAGGAATAGGAGGATTGAACACTGAAGCTTTCTTT

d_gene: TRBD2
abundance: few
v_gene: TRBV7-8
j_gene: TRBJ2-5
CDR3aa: CASSPRRGGRARETQYF
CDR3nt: TGTGCCAGCAGCCCCCGACGGGGCGGGAGGGCCAGGGAGACCCAGTACTTC

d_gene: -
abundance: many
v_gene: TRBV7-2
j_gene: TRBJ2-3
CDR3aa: CASRKAGGQGTQYF
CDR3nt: TGTGCCAGCAGGAAGGCGGGAGGACAGGGTACGCAGTATTTT

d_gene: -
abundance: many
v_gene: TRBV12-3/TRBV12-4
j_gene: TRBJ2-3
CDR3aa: CASARGGMGDTQYF
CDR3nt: TGTGCCAGCGCCCGTGGAGGGATGGGAGATACGCAGTATTTT

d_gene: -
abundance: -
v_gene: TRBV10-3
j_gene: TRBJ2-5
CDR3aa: CAISELNQETQYF
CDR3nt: TGTGCCATCAGTGAGTTAAACCAAGAGACCCAGTACTTC

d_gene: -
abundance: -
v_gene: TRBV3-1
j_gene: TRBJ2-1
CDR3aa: CASTAWNYNEQFF
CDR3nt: TGTGCCAGCACCGCCTGGAATTACAATGAGCAGTTCTTC

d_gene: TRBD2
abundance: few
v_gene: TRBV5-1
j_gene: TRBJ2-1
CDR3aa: CASSLAARGGLTNEQFF
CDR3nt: TGCGCCAGCAGCTTGGCGGCCCGGGGGGGCCTAACAAATGAGCAGTTCTTC

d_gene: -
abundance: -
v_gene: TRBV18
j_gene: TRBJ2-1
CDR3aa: CASSPGTHNEQFF
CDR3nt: TGTGCCAGCTCACCAGGGACCCACAATGAGCAGTTCTTC

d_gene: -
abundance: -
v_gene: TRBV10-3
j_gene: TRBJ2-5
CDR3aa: CAISPGLTYQETQYF
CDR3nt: TGTGCCATCAGCCCTGGACTCACGTACCAAGAGACCCAGTACTTC

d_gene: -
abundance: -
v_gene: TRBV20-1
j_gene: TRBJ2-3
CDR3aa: CSARSIFGPQLTDTQYF
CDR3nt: TGCAGTGCTAGAAGTATTTTCGGGCCTCAACTGACAGATACGCAGTATTTT

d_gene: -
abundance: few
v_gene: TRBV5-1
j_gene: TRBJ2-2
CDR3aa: CASKEGTPNTGELFF
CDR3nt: TGCGCCAGCAAGGAGGGAACGCCGAACACCGGGGAGCTGTTTTTT

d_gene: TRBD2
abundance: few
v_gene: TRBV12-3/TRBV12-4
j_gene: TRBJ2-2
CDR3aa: CASTSGGDTGELFF
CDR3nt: TGTGCCAGCACCTCGGGGGGGGATACCGGGGAGCTGTTTTTT

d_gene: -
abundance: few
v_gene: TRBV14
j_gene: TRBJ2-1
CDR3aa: CASSHRLHEQFF
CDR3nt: TGTGCCAGCAGCCACCGTCTCCATGAGCAGTTCTTC

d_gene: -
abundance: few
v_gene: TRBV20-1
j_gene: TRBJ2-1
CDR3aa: CSARDARDWDNEQFF
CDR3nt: TGCAGTGCTAGAGATGCGCGGGATTGGGACAATGAGCAGTTCTTC

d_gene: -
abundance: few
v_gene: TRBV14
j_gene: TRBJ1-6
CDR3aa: CASSQVGGYSPLHF
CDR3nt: TGTGCCAGCAGCCAAGTGGGCGGATATTCACCCCTCCACTTT

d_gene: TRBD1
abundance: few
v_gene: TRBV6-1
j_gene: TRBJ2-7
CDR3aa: CASSDAGTGFSYEQYF
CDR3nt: TGTGCCAGCAGTGACGCTGGGACAGGGTTCTCCTACGAGCAGTACTTC

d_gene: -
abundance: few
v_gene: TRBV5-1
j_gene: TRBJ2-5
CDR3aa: CASSLEPAGAQYF
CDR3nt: TGCGCCAGCAGCTTGGAACCCGCCGGGGCCCAGTACTTC

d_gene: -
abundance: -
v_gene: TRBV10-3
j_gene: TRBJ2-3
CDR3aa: CAISESGRGAGDTQYF
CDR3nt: TGTGCCATCAGTGAGTCCGGACGGGGGGCCGGAGATACGCAGTATTTT

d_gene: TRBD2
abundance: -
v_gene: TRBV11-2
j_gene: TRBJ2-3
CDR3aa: CASSSPGLSADTQYF
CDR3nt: TGTGCCAGCAGCTCCCCGGGACTATCTGCCGATACGCAGTATTTT

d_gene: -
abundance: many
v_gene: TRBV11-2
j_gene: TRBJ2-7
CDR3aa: CASSLIPDSTYEQYF
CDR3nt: TGTGCCAGCAGCTTAATCCCGGATTCCACCTACGAGCAGTACTTC

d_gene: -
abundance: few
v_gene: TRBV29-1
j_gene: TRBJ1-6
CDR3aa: CSVGEGWNSPLHF
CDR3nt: TGCAGCGTTGGGGAGGGGTGGAATTCACCCCTCCACTTT

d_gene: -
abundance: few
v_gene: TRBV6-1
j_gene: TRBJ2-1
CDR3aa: CASSRKGDSYNEQFF
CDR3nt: TGTGCCAGCAGTCGAAAGGGAGACTCCTACAATGAGCAGTTCTTC

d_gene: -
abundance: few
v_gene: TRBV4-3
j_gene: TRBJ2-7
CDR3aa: CASSQDISSSYEQYF
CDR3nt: TGCGCCAGCAGCCAAGATATAAGCAGTTCCTACGAGCAGTACTTC

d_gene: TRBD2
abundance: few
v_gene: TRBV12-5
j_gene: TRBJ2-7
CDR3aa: CASGLVPTSGTYEQYF
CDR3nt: TGTGCTAGTGGTTTGGTCCCGACTAGCGGAACGTACGAGCAGTACTTC

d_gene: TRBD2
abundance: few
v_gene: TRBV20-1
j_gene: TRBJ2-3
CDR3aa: CSARTSTSEHTDTQYF
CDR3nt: TGCAGTGCTAGGACCTCGACTAGCGAACACACAGATACGCAGTATTTT

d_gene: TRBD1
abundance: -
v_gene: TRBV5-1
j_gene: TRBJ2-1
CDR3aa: CASSTRTGGSEQFF
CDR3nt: TGCGCCAGCAGCACAAGGACAGGGGGCTCTGAGCAGTTCTTC

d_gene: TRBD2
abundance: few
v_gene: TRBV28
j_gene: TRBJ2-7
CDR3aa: CASSGLAALEQYF
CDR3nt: TGTGCCAGCAGCGGACTAGCTGCTCTCGAGCAGTACTTC